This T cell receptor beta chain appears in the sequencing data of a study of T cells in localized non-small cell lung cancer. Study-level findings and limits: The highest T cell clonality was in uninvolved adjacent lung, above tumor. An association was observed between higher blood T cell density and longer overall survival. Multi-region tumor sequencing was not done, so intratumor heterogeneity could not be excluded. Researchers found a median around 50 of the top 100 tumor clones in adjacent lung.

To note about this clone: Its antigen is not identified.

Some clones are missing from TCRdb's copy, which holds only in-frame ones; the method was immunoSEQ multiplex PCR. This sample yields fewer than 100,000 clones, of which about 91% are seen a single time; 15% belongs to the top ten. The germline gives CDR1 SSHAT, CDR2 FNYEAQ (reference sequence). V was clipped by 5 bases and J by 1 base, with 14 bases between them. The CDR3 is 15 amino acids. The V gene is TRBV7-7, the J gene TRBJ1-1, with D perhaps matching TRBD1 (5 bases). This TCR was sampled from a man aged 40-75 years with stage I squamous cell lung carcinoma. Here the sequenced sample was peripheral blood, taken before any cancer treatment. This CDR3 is CASSPPTAGNTEAFF. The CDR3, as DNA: TGTGCCAGCAGCCCGCCGACAGCGGGGAACACTGAAGCTTTCTTT.